The TCR beta chain described here comes from a study of beta chain features in type 1 diabetes. Notes on the study in general: In comparison with healthy donors, patients had naive, central memory and Treg TCRB repertoires that appeared more similar. In all four CD4+ subsets, TCRB CDR3 length was significantly, moderately reduced in type 1 diabetes. In these data, an HLA type influence on TCRB rearrangement remained unresolved. Insertions at VDJ junctions were less frequent in type 1 diabetes patients. These patients also deleted more nucleotides at the same junctions.

Every bit of the isolated RNA underwent reverse transcription, so sequencing read expressed TCRB transcripts. Data came from immunoSEQ multiplex PCR; TCRdb stores just in-frame clones and leaves some out. The sample records 350,000 to 450,000 clones, roughly 12% being singletons. Sorted cells reached over 95% purity in every population. Germline assignment: CDR1 SEHNR and CDR2 FQNEAQ (reference sequence). The CDR3 is 16 amino acids. V lost 5 bases and J lost 8; bases outside the gene matches: 12. Comment on this clone: Antigen unknown.

The chain uses TRBV7-9 and TRBJ1-2, with TRBD1 identical over 12 bases. The clonotype comes from a woman between 18 and 30 years old with type 1 diabetes. Material: naive CD4+ T cells from blood. This CDR3 reads CASSPARDRGPKGYTF. CDR3 DNA: TGTGCCAGCAGCCCAGCCCGGGACAGGGGGCCGAAAGGCTACACCTTC.